This passage covers 13 T cell receptor beta chains from one sample sequenced in a study of cytomegalovirus exposure and HLA in healthy donors. Clones were sequenced by immunoSEQ multiplex PCR, and TCRdb holds only the in-frame ones, with some missing. This sample has 30,000 to 40,000 clones, with over 85% found just once. Material: PBMCs. Source of these receptors: a man between 18 and 35 years old in good health and CMV-seronegative.

This chain links TRBV5-1 with TRBJ1-1; a possible D gene is TRBD1 (6 bases). Germline V gives CDR1 SGHRS, CDR2 YFSETQ. This CDR3 comprises 13 residues. With 2 bases removed from V and 6 bases from J, the gap between germline ends came to 11 bases. CDR3 in DNA: TGCGCCAGCAGCTTCCAAGGACAGTCTGAAGCTTTCTTT. Translation gives CASSFQGQSEAFF.

This clone came up once. V is TRBV14 and J is TRBJ2-1; D is uncertain. The CDR3 loop spans 13 amino acids. V was pared by 1 base and J by 6 bases, with 7 bases between. Germline CDR1 SGHDN, CDR2 FVKESK. Here the CDR3 reads CASSQVRFNEQFF. Here the CDR3 DNA reads TGTGCCAGCAGCCAAGTCCGTTTCAATGAGCAGTTCTTC.

This clone was detected only a few times. This chain connects TRBV6-5 to TRBJ1-1; 8 positions agree with TRBD1. V trimming: 6 bases; J trimming: 7 bases; junction bases outside the gene matches: 10. Per the germline V gene, CDR1 is MNHEY and CDR2 is SVGAGI. This CDR3 is 14 amino acids long. For the CDR3, the DNA is TGTGCCAGCAGAATTACAGGGGGGAGTAATGAAGCTTTCTTT. Amino acid sequence: CASRITGGSNEAFF.

The rearrangement links TRBV7-9 to TRBJ2-1, with TRBD2 matching over 13 bases. The J segment lost 0 bases and the V segment lost 6 bases, leaving 11 bases of the junction unmatched. Germline assignment: CDR1 SEHNR and CDR2 FQNEAQ (reference sequence). This CDR3 region has 19 residues. The DNA for the CDR3 is TGTGCCAGCAGTCGCGGGACTAGCGGGATAAGGAGCTCCTACAATGAGCAGTTCTTC. Translated, it gives CASSRGTSGIRSSYNEQFF.

The V call is TRBV7-6, the J call TRBJ2-1, with a weak D call TRBD1 (6 bases). This CDR3 has 15 amino acids. The germline gives CDR1 SGHVS, CDR2 FNYEAQ. The V end was cut by 5 bases, the J end by 0 bases, with 11 bases between. In DNA, the CDR3 is TGTGCCAGCAGCCTCCAGACAGGCTCCTACAATGAGCAGTTCTTC. It encodes CASSLQTGSYNEQFF.

J is TRBJ2-7 and V is TRBV7-8; 8 bases are a match to TRBD1. The germline V gene encodes CDR1 SGHVS and CDR2 FQNEAQ. The CDR3 is 18 amino acids. V gave up 5 bases and J gave up 3 bases; unmatched junction bases: 18. In DNA form, the CDR3 reads TGTGCCAGCAGCCAAACCAGGGGGCCCCGAGCCGGTGACTACGAGCAGTACTTC. This codes for CASSQTRGPRAGDYEQYF.

The chain has TRBV5-1 and TRBJ2-5; the match to TRBD1 covers 11 bases. The CDR3 has 18 residues. Germline V gene data show CDR1 as SGHRS and CDR2 as YFSETQ. Trimming took 1 base from V and 1 from J; bases not matched to a gene: 9. The CDR3 reads CASSLSSRTGGFQETQYF. As DNA, the CDR3 is TGCGCCAGCAGCTTGTCCTCGCGGACAGGGGGCTTCCAAGAGACCCAGTACTTC.

The chain joins TRBV5-3 to TRBJ2-7, with 8 positions matching TRBD1. TRBV5-3 counts as an open reading frame of uncertain function. The CDR3 runs 14 residues. V lost 4 bases and J lost 3; bases outside the gene matches: 6. CDR3 region: CARSRPGGDYEQYF. In DNA form, the CDR3 reads TGTGCCAGAAGCCGCCCAGGGGGCGACTACGAGCAGTACTTC.

By share, this clone counts as medium-sized. For the CDR3, the DNA is TGTGCCAGCAGCATCCTAGGCAATGAGCAGTTCTTC. This codes for CASSILGNEQFF. The chain combines TRBV27 with TRBJ2-1; unclear D gene. The CDR3 has 12 amino acids. The V end was cut by 6 bases, the J end by 6 bases, with 9 bases between. Germline values: CDR1 MNHEY, CDR2 SMNVEV (reference sequence).

The rearrangement uses TRBV10-3 and TRBJ2-3; the match to TRBD2 covers 10 bases. The germline V gene encodes CDR1 ENHRY and CDR2 SYGVKD. With V trimmed by 0 bases and J by 13 bases, 10 bases remained unmatched. The CDR3 spans 15 residues. The CDR3 coding sequence is TGTGCCATCAGTGAGTCGAGGAGCGGGGGGGCCTTGAAGTATTTT. This codes for CAISESRSGGALKYF.

The sample holds a few counts of this clone. The chain is built from TRBV4-1 and TRBJ1-5; TRBD1 aligns across 7 bases. The CDR3 extends over 13 amino acids. V shed 1 base, J shed 13 bases, and the junction held 7 bases outside the gene matches. CDR1 and CDR2 from the germline V gene are MGHRA and YSYEKL. CDR3 protein: CASSQGGTARQHF. The DNA of the CDR3 is TGCGCCAGCAGCCAAGGAGGGACAGCTAGGCAGCATTTT.

The count of this clone is one. The genes are TRBV7-9 and TRBJ2-3; 13 nucleotides agree with TRBD2. Unmatched junction bases numbered 6, after V lost 8 bases and J lost 13 bases. Germline values: CDR1 SEHNR, CDR2 FQNEAQ (reference sequence). This CDR3 is 12 amino acids long. The CDR3 sequence is CASGTSGGAEYF. The CDR3, as DNA: TGTGCCAGCGGTACTAGCGGGGGGGCGGAGTATTTT.

The chain carries TRBV21-1 and TRBJ2-1; the table's D call, TRBD2, was not checked against the DNA. TRBV21-1 is recorded as a pseudogene. This CDR3 contains 17 residues. The CDR3 DNA reads TGTGCCAGCAGCAAAGCAGAGGGACTAGCAGGGAACAATGAGCAGTTCTTC. This sequence encodes CASSKAEGLAGNNEQFF.